Below are 21 T cell receptor beta chains sequenced from a single sample in a study of T cells in Graves' hyperthyroidism and ophthalmopathy. Amplified TCR beta CDR3 regions derived from RNA transcripts. The HTBI set primed first-round TCR CDR3 RT-PCR. In TCRdb, the multiplex PCR reads were re-called with MiXCR into one record per CDR3 protein. This table holds under 300,000 distinct CDR3 sequences, over 12% found once. The source material was blood. These receptors all come from a woman in her fifties or sixties with Graves' hyperthyroidism that later progressed to Graves' ophthalmopathy.

This clonotype was seen at least ten times. The chain uses TRBV20-1 and TRBJ2-1, with D tentatively TRBD2 (6 bases). The germline V and J ends were trimmed by 0 bases and 0 bases, with 9 bases remaining between them. Germline V lookup: CDR1 DFQATT, CDR2 SNEGSKA (reference sequence). The length of the CDR3 is 15 residues. The CDR3 protein is CSARDGGASYNEQFF. The DNA of the CDR3 is TGCAGTGCTAGAGATGGAGGGGCCTCCTACAATGAGCAGTTCTTC.

This clonotype was detected ten times or more. V usage is TRBV18 and J usage is TRBJ1-1, with 7 bases matching TRBD1. CDR3 size: 15 residues. V dropped 5 bases and J dropped 2; count of bases not matched to a gene: 8. The germline V gene has CDR1 KGHSH and CDR2 LQKENI. The CDR3 DNA reads as TGTGCCAGCTCATCCTATTGGGACAGCAACACTGAAGCTTTCTTT. Translation gives CASSSYWDSNTEAFF.

This clonotype was seen many times. The chain uses TRBV28 and TRBJ1-5; 8 bases agree with TRBD1. The CDR3 is 19 residues long. Germline values: CDR1 MDHEN, CDR2 SYDVKM. V was pared by 1 base and J by 5 bases, with 16 bases of the junction left unmatched. The CDR3 is CASSLSSFDRGLWHQPQHF. The CDR3 DNA reads TGTGCCAGCAGTTTATCCTCTTTCGACAGGGGACTTTGGCATCAGCCCCAGCATTTT.

This clonotype was detected only a few times. The chain links TRBV4-1 to TRBJ2-3; 10 nucleotides match TRBD1. The germline gives CDR1 MGHRA, CDR2 YSYEKL. The CDR3 sequence is 17 residues long. V lost 2 bases to trimming and J lost 4 bases; unmatched junction nucleotides: 9. Here the CDR3 DNA reads TGCGCCAGCAGCCAATACGACAGGGGGCGGGTAGCAGATACGCAGTATTTT. This encodes CASSQYDRGRVADTQYF.

This clonotype was seen repeatedly, ten times or more. This sequence joins TRBV7-8 and TRBJ1-2; 8 bases line up with TRBD1. The V gene's germline CDR1 is SGHVS and CDR2 FQNEAQ. V lost 0 bases to trimming and J lost 0 bases; unmatched junction nucleotides: 3. The CDR3 contains 16 residues. CDR3 nucleotide sequence: TGTGCCAGCAGCTTAGCCGGGACAGGTACTAACTATGGCTACACCTTC. Translation gives CASSLAGTGTNYGYTF.

This clonotype was counted ten times or more. The chain combines TRBV20-1 with TRBJ2-5; D unclear. This CDR3 comprises 13 residues. V lost 3 bases to trimming and J lost 2 bases, with 10 bases between them. CDR1 is DFQATT and CDR2 is SNEGSKA in the germline V gene (reference sequence). The CDR3 region has the DNA TGCAGTGCTAGCGGGCAGCAACAAGAGACCCAGTACTTC. It codes for CSASGQQQETQYF.

This clonotype has at least ten counts. This rearrangement joins TRBV11-3 to TRBJ2-7; TRBD1 agrees at 9 bases. Germline trimming cut 4 bases from V and 5 bases from J; bases unmatched to any gene: 9. Germline V gene sequence: CDR1 SGHNT, CDR2 YENEEA. The CDR3 extends over 15 amino acids. The CDR3 bases are TGTGCCAGCAGCTCCCCGGGACAGGGAAGTCACGAGCAGTACTTC. Encoded protein: CASSSPGQGSHEQYF.

This clonotype has more than one count but fewer than ten. This chain connects TRBV6-1 to TRBJ2-3; tentatively, D is TRBD2 (5 bases). There are 20 residues in the CDR3. Trimming took off 1 base at V and 3 bases at J, with 26 bases between the two ends. CDR1 and CDR2 (germline): MNHNS, SASEGT. This chain's CDR3 is CASSEENWRLREIWTDTQYF. In DNA, the CDR3 is TGTGCCAGCAGTGAAGAAAATTGGAGGCTTCGGGAAATATGGACAGATACGCAGTATTTT.

This chain uses TRBV20-1 with TRBJ2-5; 8 bases match TRBD2. This CDR3 is built from 14 residues. The germline gives CDR1 DFQATT, CDR2 SNEGSKA (reference sequence). V was clipped by 5 bases and J by 4 bases; unmatched bases: 9. The CDR3 loop reads CSAHEGLAGETQYF. The CDR3 nucleotides are TGCAGTGCTCACGAGGGGCTAGCGGGAGAGACCCAGTACTTC.

Many counts were recorded for this clonotype. The chain is built from TRBV7-6 and TRBJ2-2; 11 bases fit TRBD2. Trimming took 3 bases from V and 2 from J; bases not matched to a gene: 2. Germline-derived CDR1 and CDR2 are SGHVS and FNYEAQ. CDR3 size: 16 residues. The chain's CDR3 is CASSFGTSGNTGELFF. The DNA for the CDR3 is TGTGCCAGCAGCTTCGGGACTAGCGGTAACACCGGGGAGCTGTTTTTT.

The sample holds one count of this clonotype. The chain recombines TRBV19 with TRBJ1-3; D unresolved. Germline CDR1 and CDR2: LNHDA and SQIVND (reference sequence). The CDR3 has 14 residues. In DNA form, the CDR3 reads TGTGCTTCGGACGGTGGATTTTCTGGAAACACCATATATTTT. Protein: CASDGGFSGNTIYF.

The rearrangement joins TRBV11-2 to TRBJ2-7; weak D call: TRBD1 (6 bases). Deletions cut 0 bases from V and 5 bases from J, with 14 bases between. The CDR3 sequence is 15 residues long. Germline values: CDR1 SGHAT, CDR2 FQNNGV. CDR3 DNA: TGTGCCAGCAGCTTAGACAGGGGACCCGGGGACGAGCAGTACTTC. Protein: CASSLDRGPGDEQYF.

The chain recombines TRBV5-1 with TRBJ1-1; possible D gene TRBD1, 6 bases. V was cut by 4 bases and J by 4 bases, with 14 bases left in between. Germline loops: CDR1 SGHRS, CDR2 YFSETQ. This CDR3 contains 14 residues. The CDR3 region has the DNA TGCGCCAGCAGCCCCCCAACAGGGCCCACTGAAGCTTTCTTT. Residues: CASSPPTGPTEAFF.

This clonotype was detected many times. The V and J genes are TRBV6-1 and TRBJ2-7; 9 nucleotides align to TRBD1. Germline lookup yields CDR1 MNHNS and CDR2 SASEGT. The V gene end was trimmed by 6 bases and the J gene end by 5 bases; junction bases not matched to a gene: 8. The length of the CDR3 is 14 residues. The DNA of the CDR3 is TGTGCCAGCAGAGGAGGACAGGGGTCCCACGAGCAGTACTTC. Its translation is CASRGGQGSHEQYF.

With regard to this clonotype: A much larger clone is a single base away; this may be a read error. The rearrangement uses TRBV3-1 and TRBJ1-5, with D uncertain. From germline, CDR1 is LGHDT and CDR2 YNNKEL (reference sequence). The CDR3 runs 12 residues. The CDR3 sequence is CASGQAGLSWHF. CDR3 nucleotide sequence: TGTGCCAGCGGCCAAGCGGGCCTCTCATGGCATTTT.

This clonotype has at least ten counts. The V gene is TRBV29-1, the J gene TRBJ2-1; 9 bases fit TRBD2. With V trimmed by 2 bases and J by 4 bases, 3 bases remained unmatched. The germline V gene has CDR1 SQVTM and CDR2 ANQGSEA. The CDR3 spans 14 residues. CDR3 loop: CSVEMAGGYNEQFF. The CDR3 DNA is TGCAGCGTTGAAATGGCGGGAGGGTACAATGAGCAGTTCTTC.

The sample holds many counts of this clonotype. The CDR3 here is CASSLVYQGENTEAFF. In DNA form, the CDR3 reads TGTGCCAGTAGCCTCGTATATCAGGGGGAGAACACTGAAGCTTTCTTT. The chain combines TRBV19 with TRBJ1-1; 7 nucleotides agree with TRBD1. Germline CDR1 and CDR2: LNHDA and SQIVND (reference sequence). The V segment lost 6 bases and the J segment 1 base; nucleotides outside the gene matches: 11. This CDR3 region has 16 residues.

This clonotype was observed at least ten times. CDR3: CASSASDQPQHF. The DNA for the CDR3 is TGTGCCAGCAGTGCGTCCGATCAGCCCCAGCATTTT. The rearrangement uses TRBV12-3 or TRBV12-4 and TRBJ1-5; D is unresolved. The CDR3 has 12 residues. Trimming left V 5 bases short and J 5 bases short, with 7 bases between.

This clonotype has a handful of counts. The CDR3 loop is CASSIGAGVKTGELFF. The CDR3 nucleotides are TGTGCCAGTAGTATAGGCGCGGGAGTAAAAACCGGGGAGCTGTTTTTT. J is TRBJ2-2 and V is TRBV19, with 7 nucleotides matching TRBD2. Germline trimming cut 1 base from V and 5 bases from J; bases unmatched to any gene: 7. CDR3 length: 16 amino acids. Germline values: CDR1 LNHDA, CDR2 SQIVND (reference sequence). The variable domain in full, completed from reference TRBV19 and TRBJ2-2, reads DGGITQSPKYLFRKEGQNVTLSCEQNLNHDAMYWYRQDPGQGLRLIYYSQIVNDFQKGDIAEGYSVSREKKESFPLTVTSAQKNPTAFYLCASSIGAGVKTGELFFGEGSRLTVL.

With respect to this clonotype: Just one base apart from a much larger clone, this may be a read error. The chain carries TRBV27 and TRBJ1-2, with 9 bases that match TRBD1. J was trimmed by 7 bases and V by 5 bases; bases with no gene match: 5. CDR3 length: 13 amino acids. Germline CDR1 and CDR2: MNHEY and SMNVEV (reference sequence). The CDR3 reads CASSPTGGSGYTF. In DNA form, the CDR3 reads TGTGCCAGCAGTCCCACAGGGGGCTCTGGCTACACCTTC.

The count of this clonotype is one. A much larger clone is a single base away; this may be a read error. The rearrangement joins TRBV28 to TRBJ2-6, with TRBD1 as a possible D gene (6 bases). Germline V gene lookup returns CDR1 MDHEN and CDR2 SYDVKM. The CDR3 sequence is 15 residues long. V dropped 4 bases and J dropped 0 bases, with 7 bases sitting between them. The CDR3 nucleotides read TGTGCCAGCAGTTCGACAGGCTCTGGGGCCAACGTCCTGACTTTC. This codes for CASSSTGSGANVLTF.